The next 5 T cell receptor beta chains were all read from a single sample in a study of cytomegalovirus exposure and HLA in healthy donors (dated by TCRdb to about 2017). Library creation used the immunoSEQ multiplex PCR assay. For the multiplex PCR, a mixture combining 60 forward primers for TCR Vbeta segments and 13 reverse primers for TCR Jbeta segments was used. Sourced from immuneACCESS, this table was stored by TCRdb with only in-frame sequences that have V and J called. A share of the clones is absent; for the studies checked, an unresolved V gene accounts for under half, and the remainder has no known explanation. In this sample the table shows approximately 140,000 clones, about 85% of which occur a single time. The leading ten clones occupy around 1.7% of the sample. Sequencing was done on a sample of PBMCs. Source of these receptors: a boy younger than 18 in good health and CMV-seronegative.

Written as DNA, the CDR3 is TGTGCCAGCAGCGAATTAACTCCGGGACAAAAAGAGACCCAGTACTTC. This sequence encodes CASSELTPGQKETQYF. The V gene is TRBV4-2, the J gene TRBJ2-5; D possibly corresponds to TRBD1 (6 bases). CDR3 size: 16 residues. Germline V gene data show CDR1 as LGHNA and CDR2 as YNFKEQ. The V gene lost 5 bases and the J gene lost 3 bases, with 19 bases spanning the gap.

This chain joins TRBV19 and TRBJ2-5, with D tentatively TRBD2 (5 bases). The CDR3 sequence is 14 residues long. V was clipped by 4 bases and J by 3 bases, with 12 bases between them. Per germline, CDR1 LNHDA and CDR2 SQIVND (reference sequence). The CDR3 sequence: CASSSPGRKETQYF. Here the CDR3 DNA reads TGTGCCAGTAGTAGTCCGGGGAGAAAAGAGACCCAGTACTTC.

Comment on this clone: One end of the junction fails to match germline, which may point to a read error. This chain connects TRBV7-7 to TRBJ2-1; 10 bases line up with TRBD1. Germline loops: CDR1 SSHAT, CDR2 FNYEAQ (reference sequence). CDR3 length equals 14 residues. CDR3 sequence reads: CASSRGTGDNEQFF. The CDR3 nucleotides are TGTGCTAGCAGCCGAGGGACAGGGGACAATGAGCAGTTCTTC.

J is TRBJ2-3 and V is TRBV15; TRBD1 aligns across 7 bases. This CDR3 region has 15 residues. CDR1 is LNHNV, CDR2 YYDKDF, per germline (reference sequence). Trimming cost V 3 bases and J 3 bases; bases outside gene matches: 6. The CDR3 loop is CATSRAGTVTDTQYF. The CDR3 bases are TGTGCCACCAGCAGGGCCGGGACAGTAACAGATACGCAGTATTTT.

The chain links TRBV6-1 to TRBJ2-1, with 8 bases matching TRBD2. The germline V gene encodes CDR1 MNHNS and CDR2 SASEGT. The CDR3 contains 15 residues. The V and J ends lost 2 bases and 0 bases, in that order; junction bases with no gene match: 0. DNA for the CDR3: TGTGCCAGCAGTGAACTAGCGGGCTCCTACAATGAGCAGTTCTTC. It yields the protein CASSELAGSYNEQFF.